Listed below are T cell receptor beta chains from one sample, sequenced in a study of PD-1 blockade in classical Hodgkin lymphoma. TCRdb's copy holds only in-frame clones and misses some; the assay was immunoSEQ multiplex PCR. The table shows 95,000 to 100,000 clones, with roughly 91% occurring only once. Source: peripheral blood mononuclear cells (PBMCs), taken before the second cycle of nivolumab. Receptors were obtained from a human donor with classical Hodgkin lymphoma. Each CDR3 is given with its conserved first and last residue. A D gene is named only where the DNA matches it firmly. Not every row has a clone size; where given, it reads once, few, many or a size class.

d_call,v_call,j_call,clone_size,cdr3_nt,cdr3_aa
TRBD1,TRBV5-6,TRBJ1-3,.,TGTGCCAGCAGCTTTGACAGGGGTGGAAACACCATATATTTT,CASSFDRGGNTIYF
.,TRBV10-1,TRBJ2-2,.,TGCGCCCAGGCCCGGGGGGCCTCCTATTTGACCGGGGAGCTGTTTTTT,CAQARGASYLTGELFF
.,TRBV9,TRBJ1-4,.,TGTGCCAGCAGCGTAGAAAACAGGTTGAGATATGAGGAATTT,CASSVENRLRYEEF
.,TRBV9,TRBJ2-3,.,TGTGCCAGCAGCGTAGGAACCGGGGCCGGCACAGATACGCAGTATTTT,CASSVGTGAGTDTQYF
TRBD1,TRBV2,TRBJ2-1,.,TGTGCCAGCAGACAGGACAGGGGAGCCTACAATGAGCAGTTCTTC,CASRQDRGAYNEQFF
TRBD2,TRBV4-2,TRBJ2-1,once,TGTGCCAGCAGCCAAGAGCGGTCGGGCGGGGGGGCGCGGAATGAGCAGTTCTTC,CASSQERSGGGARNEQFF
.,TRBV27,TRBJ2-3,once,TGTGCCAGCAGTTTATCCAGAGATACGCAGTATTTT,CASSLSRDTQYF
.,TRBV4-1,TRBJ2-3,.,TGCGCCAGCAGCCGAGGTGGACTCGTGACAGATACGCAGTATTTT,CASSRGGLVTDTQYF
.,TRBV5-4,TRBJ1-1,.,TGTGCCAGCAGCTTGGGATTGAACGAGGAAGCTTTCTTT,CASSLGLNEEAFF
TRBD2,TRBV5-6,TRBJ2-7,.,TGTGCCAGCAGCTTGGCCGGCTTAGCGGGGGGTTACGAGCAGTACTTC,CASSLAGLAGGYEQYF
TRBD1,TRBV5-6,TRBJ2-1,once,TGTGCCAGCAGCTTTACAGGGGGCGCATCCTACAATGAGCAGTTCTTC,CASSFTGGASYNEQFF
TRBD1,TRBV27,TRBJ1-5,.,TGTGCCAGCAGAAAAACAGGGGATGGAAGTCAGCCCCAGCATTTT,CASRKTGDGSQPQHF
.,TRBV9,TRBJ2-7,.,TGTGCCAGCAGCGTAGAAGGGGCGCCCTACGAGCAGTACTTC,CASSVEGAPYEQYF
.,TRBV13,TRBJ2-7,.,TGTGCCAGCAGCCGCCCCGGGCCATCCTACGAGCAGTACTTC,CASSRPGPSYEQYF
.,TRBV7-2,TRBJ1-2,.,TGTGCCAGCAGCTTAGCGGGGCAGGGGACGAACTATGGCTACACCTTC,CASSLAGQGTNYGYTF
.,TRBV7-9,TRBJ2-1,.,TGTGCCAGCAGCTTAGCGCTGTCGGGAAGCTCCTACAATGAGCAGTTCTTC,CASSLALSGSSYNEQFF
.,TRBV9,TRBJ2-7,.,TGTGCCAGCAGCGTAGGACAGGCCACCGGCGAGCAGTACTTC,CASSVGQATGEQYF
.,TRBV28,TRBJ1-2,.,TGTGCCAGCAGTCCCCAGGGAAGGGACTATGGCTACACCTTC,CASSPQGRDYGYTF
.,TRBV27,TRBJ2-2,.,TGTGCCAGCACCGGCAGACTCACCGGGGAGCTGTTTTTT,CASTGRLTGELFF
TRBD1,TRBV30,TRBJ1-6,.,TGTGCCTGGAGTGTACCCCACTTGACAGGGCGAAATTCACCCCTCCACTTT,CAWSVPHLTGRNSPLHF
.,TRBV27,TRBJ2-7,.,TGTGCCAGCAGTTTTTATCAGGGACGGGTCGAGCAGTACTTC,CASSFYQGRVEQYF